The 5 T cell receptor beta chains below were found in one sample sequenced in a study of Ad26.COV2.S vaccination and SARS-CoV-2 variants. The sample's treatment: approximately 18 received Ad26.COV2.S at low or high dose, single or two shots; five or six received placebo; per-sample allocation not given. Sampling happened 63 days after the first vaccine or placebo injection. TCRdb keeps only in-frame clones here, not all; method: immunoSEQ multiplex PCR. The sample holds hundreds of thousands of clones; roughly 89% are singletons and the top ten take about 4.6%. The sequenced sample was peripheral blood, obtained in a trial of Ad26.COV2.S vaccine versus placebo. Receptors originate from a person aged 18-60 years who received the Ad26.COV2.S COVID-19 vaccine or a placebo.

The rearrangement joins TRBV5-1 to TRBJ2-7, with D maybe TRBD1 (6 bases). V lost 2 bases, J lost 4 bases, and 16 bases lay in between. CDR1 is SGHRS and CDR2 is YFSETQ in the germline V gene. This CDR3 is 15 amino acids long. DNA for the CDR3: TGCGCCAGCAGCTTTGGACAGCCTGGCCCTTACGAGCAGTACTTC. The encoded protein is CASSFGQPGPYEQYF.

This clone was counted only a few times. This chain joins TRBV21-1 and TRBJ1-2. TRBV21-1 is a listed pseudogene. The CDR3 is made up of 18 amino acids. CDR3 sequence (DNA): TGTGCCAGCAGCAGAACAAACAACGGGGAGAATCTTGGGTATGGCTACACCTTC. It codes for CASSRTNNGENLGYGYTF.

J is TRBJ2-7 and V is TRBV6-5; the match to TRBD1 covers 9 bases. Germline CDR1 is MNHEY and CDR2 is SVGAGI. V shed 7 bases and J 9 bases; nucleotides not matched to a gene: 10. CDR3 length: 13 amino acids. The CDR3 DNA reads as TGTGCCAGCATAGGGACAGGGACCTTGGGGCAGTACTTC. It specifies CASIGTGTLGQYF.

V gene TRBV11-3 combines with J gene TRBJ1-5; perhaps TRBD1 as D (5 bases). V lost 1 base to trimming and J lost 4 bases, with 14 bases between them. Per germline, CDR1 SGHNT and CDR2 YENEEA. The CDR3 consists of 16 residues. The CDR3 coding sequence is TGTGCCAGCAGCTTAGCGGTTAAGGGGAATAATCAGCCCCAGCATTTT. Translation: CASSLAVKGNNQPQHF.

As for this clone: Additional DNA sequences in this sample encode the identical CDR3. The chain uses TRBV19 and TRBJ1-5; no definite D call. The V end lost 3 bases, the J end lost 0 bases, and 12 bases lay between the germline ends. This CDR3 is 16 amino acids long. Germline CDR1 reads LNHDA; CDR2 reads SQIVND (reference sequence). The CDR3 sequence is CASSIVSGNSNQPQHF. In nucleotides, the CDR3 is TGTGCCAGTAGTATCGTCTCAGGCAATAGCAATCAGCCCCAGCATTTT.